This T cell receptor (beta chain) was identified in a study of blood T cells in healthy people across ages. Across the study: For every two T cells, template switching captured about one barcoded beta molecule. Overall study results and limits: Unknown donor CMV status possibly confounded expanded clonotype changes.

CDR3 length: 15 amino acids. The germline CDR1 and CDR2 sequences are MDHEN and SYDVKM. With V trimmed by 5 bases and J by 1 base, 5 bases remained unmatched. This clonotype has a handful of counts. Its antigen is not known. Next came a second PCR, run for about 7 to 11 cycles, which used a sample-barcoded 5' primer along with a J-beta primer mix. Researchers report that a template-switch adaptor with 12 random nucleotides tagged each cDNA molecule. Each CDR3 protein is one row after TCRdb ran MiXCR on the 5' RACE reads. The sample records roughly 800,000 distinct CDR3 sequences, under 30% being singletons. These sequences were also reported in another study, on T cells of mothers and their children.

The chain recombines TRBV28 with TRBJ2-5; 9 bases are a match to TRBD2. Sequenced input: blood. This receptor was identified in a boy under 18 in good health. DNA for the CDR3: TGTGCCAGCAGTCCCTGGCGGGGGGGCCAAGAGACCCAGTACTTC. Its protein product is CASSPWRGGQETQYF.